A single sample is the source of the 10 T cell receptor beta chains below, sequenced in a study of human T cells and chemical hapten exposure. One entry per CDR3 protein results from TCRdb running MiXCR on the RACE reads. Among 80,000 to 100,000 distinct CDR3 sequences listed, 9.5% to 14% were seen once. Noted time point: pre-sensitization, week 0. Indicated treatment: therapeutic diphenylcyclopropenone sensitization with weekly scalp DPC. The sample in question was whole blood, obtained in connection with sensitization to the hapten diphenylcyclopropenone (DPC). All receptors derive from a woman aged 55-70 years with alopecia areata. Some clones in this sample may be carry-over from other donors' samples.

This clonotype was recorded many times. This chain connects TRBV30 to TRBJ2-3, with 9 bases identical to TRBD2. Losses at the gene ends were 8 bases for V and 7 bases for J; bases not matched to a gene: 7. CDR1 and CDR2 (germline): GTSNPN, SVGIG (reference sequence). The CDR3 totals 12 residues. The CDR3 here is CASGTSSYTQYF. The CDR3 DNA is TGTGCCAGCGGGACTAGCTCGTATACGCAGTATTTT.

Ten or more counts support this clonotype. The CDR3 reads CASSPGSYGYTF. As DNA, the CDR3 is TGTGCCAGCAGTCCGGGGAGCTATGGCTACACCTTC. The chain joins TRBV12-3 or TRBV12-4 to TRBJ1-2, with D unresolved. The CDR3 is made up of 12 amino acids. Trimming pared 5 bases from V and 4 bases from J, leaving 8 bases between.

The rearrangement joins TRBV7-3 to TRBJ2-2; the D gene is possibly TRBD1 (6 bases). The germline CDR1 and CDR2 sequences are SGHTA and FQGTGA. With 5 bases removed from V and 2 bases from J, the gap between germline ends came to 21 bases. This CDR3 region has 18 residues. The CDR3 here is CASSQLPPGTLNTGELFF. The CDR3 DNA follows: TGTGCCAGCAGCCAACTCCCGCCCGGGACACTTAACACCGGGGAGCTGTTTTTT. Looking up the rest from reference TRBV7-3 and TRBJ2-2 gives the full variable domain: GAGVSQTPSNKVTEKGKYVELRCDPISGHTALYWYRQSLGQGPEFLIYFQGTGAADDSGLPNDRFFAVRPEGSVSTLKIQRTERGDSAVYLCASSQLPPGTLNTGELFFGEGSRLTVL.

This clonotype was seen a few times. This chain uses TRBV6-1 with TRBJ1-1, with no clear D. Between the trimmed V and J ends, which lost 1 base and 5 bases, there was a span of 11 bases. The CDR3 has 14 amino acids. CDR1 MNHNS and CDR2 SASEGT come from the germline V gene. Here the CDR3 DNA reads TGTGCCAGCAGTGAAGGAGAGGGTTGGACTGAAGCTTTCTTT. The encoded protein is CASSEGEGWTEAFF.

This chain links TRBV7-9 with TRBJ1-2; D gene uncertain. CDR3 length equals 14 residues. V lost 1 base, J lost 4 bases, and 10 bases lay in between. From germline, CDR1 is SEHNR and CDR2 FQNEAQ (reference sequence). CDR3 sequence: CASSLGGSSYGYTF. CDR3 in DNA: TGTGCCAGCAGCTTAGGTGGCAGTTCCTATGGCTACACCTTC. The complete variable domain, with remaining parts taken from reference TRBV7-9 and TRBJ1-2, reads DTGVSQNPRHKITKRGQNVTFRCDPISEHNRLYWYRQTLGQGPEFLTYFQNEAQLEKSRLLSDRFSAERPKGSFSTLEIQRTEQGDSAMYLCASSLGGSSYGYTFGSGTRLTVV.

This clonotype was observed at least ten times. The V gene is TRBV6-6, the J gene TRBJ1-3; 7 nucleotides agree with TRBD1. The CDR3 contains 13 residues. Trimming cost V 8 bases and J 0 bases; bases outside gene matches: 1. Per germline, CDR1 MNHNY and CDR2 SVGAGI (reference sequence). CDR3 nucleotide sequence: TGTGCCAGCGCAGGGGGCTCTGGAAACACCATATATTTT. Its protein product is CASAGGSGNTIYF.

The sample holds many counts of this clonotype. CDR3: CSASTSGATQYF. CDR3 nucleotides: TGCAGTGCTAGCACCTCGGGAGCGACCCAGTACTTC. The genes are TRBV20-1 and TRBJ2-5; D may be TRBD2 (6 bases). The V gene's germline CDR1 is DFQATT and CDR2 SNEGSKA (reference sequence). Trimming stripped 3 bases from V and 7 bases from J, with 12 bases between. The CDR3 is 12 residues long.

There are a few counts of this clonotype. The gene calls are TRBV5-1 and TRBJ2-1, with D uncertain. The V gene lost 1 base and the J gene lost 1 base, with 9 bases spanning the gap. CDR1 is SGHRS, CDR2 YFSETQ, per germline. CDR3 length equals 15 residues. CDR3: CASSLSTYSYNEQFF. DNA of the CDR3: TGCGCCAGCAGCTTGTCTACATATTCCTACAATGAGCAGTTCTTC.

The sample holds many counts of this clonotype. CDR3 amino acids: CASSPRGLDYNEQFF. The CDR3, as DNA: TGTGCCAGCAGCCCAAGGGGGTTAGATTACAATGAGCAGTTCTTC. The V gene is TRBV2, the J gene TRBJ2-1; D is perhaps TRBD1 (6 bases). CDR3 length equals 15 residues. Per germline, CDR1 SNHLY and CDR2 FYNNEI. V lost 6 bases to trimming and J lost 4 bases, with 16 bases between them.

This clonotype was detected only a few times. The gene calls are TRBV11-2 and TRBJ2-3, with D maybe TRBD2 (7 bases). Germline values: CDR1 SGHAT, CDR2 FQNNGV. The CDR3 is made up of 15 amino acids. Trimming took off 1 base at V and 3 bases at J, with 11 bases between the two ends. CDR3 residues: CASSLVGGATDTQYF. Written as DNA, the CDR3 is TGTGCCAGCAGCTTAGTAGGGGGGGCGACAGATACGCAGTATTTT.